This TCR beta chain was identified during a study of shared clonotypes between healthy human individuals. Findings and limits, study-wide: When naive CD4 clonotypes were compared across several donors, 4% to 6.5% were shared. What naive subsets generally showed was a larger estimated richness than memory subsets showed.

Germline values: CDR1 MDHEN, CDR2 SYDVKM. Trimming cost V 5 bases and J 9 bases; bases outside gene matches: 17. There are 19 residues in the CDR3. The method was immunoSEQ multiplex PCR; TCRdb's version includes in-frame clones alone and lacks a portion of them. The top ten clones hold roughly 1.5% of a sample with about a million clones, 76% of them seen once. Of note for this clone: What it recognizes is unknown.

The rearrangement joins TRBV28 to TRBJ2-1, with 15 nucleotides matching TRBD2. Sample: memory CD4+ T cells sorted from blood. Subset here: CD45RA-negative fraction. The source is a man aged 18 to 30 in good health. The CDR3 here is CASSDTSFTGLAGGPEQFF. The CDR3 region has the DNA TGTGCCAGCAGTGATACGTCTTTCACCGGACTAGCGGGGGGGCCTGAGCAGTTCTTC.